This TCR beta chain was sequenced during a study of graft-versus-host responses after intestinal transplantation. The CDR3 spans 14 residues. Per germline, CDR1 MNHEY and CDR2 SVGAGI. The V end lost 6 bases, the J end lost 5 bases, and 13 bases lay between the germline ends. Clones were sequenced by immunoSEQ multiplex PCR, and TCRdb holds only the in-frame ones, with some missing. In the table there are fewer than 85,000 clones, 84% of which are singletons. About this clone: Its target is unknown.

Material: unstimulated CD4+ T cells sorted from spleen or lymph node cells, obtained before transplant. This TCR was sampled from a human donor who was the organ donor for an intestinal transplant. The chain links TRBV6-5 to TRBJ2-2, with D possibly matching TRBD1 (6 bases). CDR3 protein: CASRQGSGTGELFF. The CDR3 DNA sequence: TGTGCCAGCAGACAGGGAAGCGGAACCGGGGAGCTGTTTTTT.